The present T cell receptor beta chain was sequenced within a study of sequential checkpoint blockade in melanoma. The protocol was immunoSEQ multiplex PCR, while the TCRdb copy is restricted to in-frame clones and leaves out a portion. The table lists about 22,000 clones, around 70% of them singletons. Treatment here: randomized to nivolumab then ipilimumab (arm A) or the reverse (arm B). Patients had received no earlier DNA-damaging chemotherapy. The CDR3 length is 15 residues. J lost 6 bases, V lost 5 bases, and 7 bases had no gene match. Germline CDR1 reads SGHTA; CDR2 reads FQGTGA. The sequence derives from a human donor with melanoma. The specimen was CD8+ T cells sorted from blood (inferred from file names), collected from a patient given nivolumab and ipilimumab in sequence. The rearrangement links TRBV7-3 to TRBJ1-1; 12 bases are a match to TRBD1. In DNA, the CDR3 is TGTGCCAGCAGCCCGGGACAGGGGGCGGGAGCTGAAGCTTTCTTT. Protein sequence: CASSPGQGAGAEAFF.